This entry concerns a single T cell receptor (beta chain). Its antigen is undetermined. Multiplex touch-down PCR with TRB-A/B primers amplified rearranged V-D-J TRB sequences. One entry per CDR3 protein results from TCRdb running MiXCR on the multiplex PCR reads. Among around 3,000 distinct CDR3 sequences listed, about 25% were seen once. This record comes from a study of T cell repertoires in aging, cancer and after chemotherapy. The wider study: Millions of TCR reads made up the full dataset.

Amplification of TCR beta used genomic DNA extracted from peripheral blood. Findings and limits, study-wide: Rebound thymic output was suggested by rising median generation probability during chemotherapy in each cancer cohort. Compared with age-matched healthy donors, untreated hematological or solid cancer patients showed higher blood TCR clonality. Healthy donors lost TCR diversity with age mainly through richness, cancer patients through richness and evenness.

Sequencing was performed on blood. This clonotype was obtained from a human donor with a solid tumor.

The CDR3 region is CASSPPPGGNEKLFF. As DNA, the CDR3 is TGTGCCAGCTCACCACCACCGGGGGGTAATGAAAAACTGTTTTTT. The chain employs TRBV18 and TRBJ1-4; D is possibly TRBD1 (5 bases). The CDR3 spans 15 residues. V shed 0 bases and J shed 4 bases, with 9 bases lying between them. Germline lookup yields CDR1 KGHSH and CDR2 LQKENI.